This T cell receptor (beta chain) stems from a study of blood T cell repertoires in COVID-19. The ends lost 10 bases at V and 6 bases at J; junction bases unmatched: 10. The length of the CDR3 is 14 residues. Germline assignment: CDR1 MNHEY and CDR2 SVGAGI. Assay used: immunoSEQ multiplex PCR; TCRdb lists only in-frame clones, some missing. The sample yields some 170,000 clones, 75% to 90% seen once. The sequencing sample was made of peripheral blood. This TCR derives from a woman older than 75 with active or convalescent COVID-19. This chain joins TRBV6-5 and TRBJ2-3; TRBD1 matches 10 bases. The CDR3 protein is CAIHRDRGGDTQYF. In DNA form, the CDR3 reads TGTGCCATCCACCGGGACAGGGGAGGGGATACGCAGTATTTT.